The T cell receptor (beta chain) described here comes from a study of blood T cell repertoires in COVID-19. Study information: Whether acute or convalescent, the COVID-19 samples came from the United States, Italy and Spain. T cells, B-cell-depleted T cells, or PBMCs supplied cDNA or gDNA.

Original data processing: Quantification of nucleated cells was approximated via reference gene primer amplification. The repertoire was sequenced with immunoSEQ multiplex PCR; TCRdb's copy has only in-frame clones and lacks some. That table gives V, J and clone size, and the DNA gave D and trimming. Among about 59,000 clones listed, 91% were seen once. This clone was seen once. CDR1 SGDLS and CDR2 YYNGEE come from the germline V gene. The CDR3 runs 16 residues. V lost 0 bases, J lost 2 bases, and 4 bases stayed unmatched. This chain connects TRBV9 to TRBJ2-1; 8 positions agree with TRBD2. Sequencing was performed on peripheral blood. The TCR was taken from a human donor in a cohort sampled during active COVID-19. The CDR3 sequence is CASSVGSGSTYNEQFF. The CDR3 bases are TGTGCCAGCAGCGTAGGGAGCGGGAGTACCTACAATGAGCAGTTCTTC.